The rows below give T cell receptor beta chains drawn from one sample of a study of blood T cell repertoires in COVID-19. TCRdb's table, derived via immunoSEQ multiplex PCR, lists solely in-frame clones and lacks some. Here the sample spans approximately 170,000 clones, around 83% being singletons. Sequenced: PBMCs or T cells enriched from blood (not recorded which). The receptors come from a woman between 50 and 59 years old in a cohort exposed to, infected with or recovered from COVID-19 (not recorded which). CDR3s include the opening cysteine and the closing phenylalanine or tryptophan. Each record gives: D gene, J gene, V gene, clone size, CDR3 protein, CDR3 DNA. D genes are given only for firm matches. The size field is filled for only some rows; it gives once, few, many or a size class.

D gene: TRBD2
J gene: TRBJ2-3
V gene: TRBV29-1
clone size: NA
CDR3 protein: CSVSMGTSGFVDTQYF
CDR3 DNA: TGCAGCGTTTCGATGGGGACTAGCGGGTTCGTAGATACGCAGTATTTT

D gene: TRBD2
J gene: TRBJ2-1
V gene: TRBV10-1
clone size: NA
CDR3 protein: CASSLSGSDYNEQFF
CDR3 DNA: TGCGCCAGCAGCCTTAGCGGGAGTGACTACAATGAGCAGTTCTTC

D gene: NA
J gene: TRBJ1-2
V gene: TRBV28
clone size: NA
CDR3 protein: CASSLSADSYGYTF
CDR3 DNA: TGTGCCAGCAGTTTATCCGCGGACAGCTATGGCTACACCTTC

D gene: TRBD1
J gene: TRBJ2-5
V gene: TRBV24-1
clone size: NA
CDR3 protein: CATSEFQGAGETQYF
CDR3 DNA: TGTGCCACCAGTGAGTTCCAGGGGGCAGGAGAGACCCAGTACTTC

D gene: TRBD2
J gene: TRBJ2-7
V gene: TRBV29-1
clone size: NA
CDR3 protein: CSVLGLAEPSFPYEQYF
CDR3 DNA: TGCAGCGTTCTTGGGCTAGCGGAGCCCTCCTTCCCCTACGAGCAGTACTTC

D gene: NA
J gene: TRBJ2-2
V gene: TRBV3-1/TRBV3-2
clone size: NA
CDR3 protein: CASSLNSGELFF
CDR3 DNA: TGTGCCAGCAGCCTTAATTCCGGGGAGCTGTTTTTT

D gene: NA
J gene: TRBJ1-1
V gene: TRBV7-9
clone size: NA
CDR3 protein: CASSQGQLAFF
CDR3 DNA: TGTGCCAGCAGCCAGGGCCAGTTAGCTTTCTTT

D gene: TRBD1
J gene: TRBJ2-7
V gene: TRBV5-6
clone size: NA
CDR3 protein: CASSRGQGLYEQYF
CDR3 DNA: TGTGCCAGCAGTCGCGGACAGGGACTCTACGAGCAGTACTTC

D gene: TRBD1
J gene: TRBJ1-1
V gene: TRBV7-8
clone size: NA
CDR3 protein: CASSSNPGGTEAFF
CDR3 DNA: TGTGCCAGCAGCTCGAACCCAGGGGGCACTGAAGCTTTCTTT

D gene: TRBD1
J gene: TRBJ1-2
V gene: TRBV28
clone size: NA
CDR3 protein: CASAGDRVAGYTF
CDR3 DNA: TGTGCCTCCGCGGGGGACAGGGTGGCCGGCTACACCTTC

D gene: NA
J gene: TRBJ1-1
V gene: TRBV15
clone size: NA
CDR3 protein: CATSSSRGITEAFF
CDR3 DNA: TGTGCCACCAGCAGCTCCAGGGGAATTACTGAAGCTTTCTTT

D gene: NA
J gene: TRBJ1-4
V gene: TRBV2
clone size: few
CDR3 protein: CASRRETGINEKLFF
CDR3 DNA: TGTGCCAGCAGAAGAGAAACAGGGATTAATGAAAAACTGTTTTTT

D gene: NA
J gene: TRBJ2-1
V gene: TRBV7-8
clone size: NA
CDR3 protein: CASSPSGEQFF
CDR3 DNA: TGTGCCAGCAGCCCGTCGGGTGAGCAGTTCTTC

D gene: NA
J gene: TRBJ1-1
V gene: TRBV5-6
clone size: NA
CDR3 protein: CASSYGVVMNTEAFF
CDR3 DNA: TGTGCCAGCAGCTATGGTGTAGTAATGAACACTGAAGCTTTCTTT

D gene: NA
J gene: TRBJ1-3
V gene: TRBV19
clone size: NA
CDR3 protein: CASSIDRGASGNTIYF
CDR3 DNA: TGTGCCAGTAGTATAGATCGAGGAGCCTCTGGAAACACCATATATTTT

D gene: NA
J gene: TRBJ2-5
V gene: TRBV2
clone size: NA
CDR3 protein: CASRENRGLAEQNF
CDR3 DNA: TGTGCCAGCAGAGAGAATCGGGGGCTAGCGGAGCAGAACTTC

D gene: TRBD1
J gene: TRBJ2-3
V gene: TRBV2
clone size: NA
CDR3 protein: CASRSRGLGADTQYF
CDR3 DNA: TGTGCCAGCCGTTCGAGGGGGCTAGGCGCGGATACGCAGTATTTT

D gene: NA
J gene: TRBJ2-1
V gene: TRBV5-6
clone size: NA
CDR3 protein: CASSFLRGNEQFF
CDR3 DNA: TGTGCCAGCAGCTTTCTTCGGGGGAATGAGCAGTTCTTC

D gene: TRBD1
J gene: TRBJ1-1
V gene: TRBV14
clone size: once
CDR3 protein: CASSPSQGYWRAFF
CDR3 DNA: TGTGCCAGCAGCCCGTCACAGGGGTATTGGCGGGCTTTCTTT

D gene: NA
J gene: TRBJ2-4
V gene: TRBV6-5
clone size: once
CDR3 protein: CASSLAKNIQYF
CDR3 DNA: TGTGCCAGCAGTTTAGCGAAAAACATTCAGTACTTC

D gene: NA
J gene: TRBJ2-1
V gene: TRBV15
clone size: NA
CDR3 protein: CATSRRDRLGSNEQFF
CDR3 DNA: TGTGCCACCAGCAGGCGGGACCGCCTGGGAAGCAATGAGCAGTTCTTC

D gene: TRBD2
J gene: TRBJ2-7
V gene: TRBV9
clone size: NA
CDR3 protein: CASSLSGGGGSGEQYF
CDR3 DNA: TGTGCCAGCAGCCTATCAGGTGGCGGGGGGTCCGGGGAGCAGTACTTC

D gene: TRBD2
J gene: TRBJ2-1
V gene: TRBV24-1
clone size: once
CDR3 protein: CATSDPSGRSNEQFF
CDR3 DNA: TGTGCCACCAGTGACCCTAGCGGGAGAAGCAATGAGCAGTTCTTC

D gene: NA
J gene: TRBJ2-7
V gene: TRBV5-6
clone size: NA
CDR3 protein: CASTREAGSSYEQYF
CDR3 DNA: TGTGCCAGCACCCGAGAGGCGGGAAGCTCCTACGAGCAGTACTTC

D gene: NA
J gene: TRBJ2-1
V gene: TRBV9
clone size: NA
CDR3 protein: CASSVAAGANNEQFF
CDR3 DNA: TGTGCCAGCAGCGTAGCCGCAGGGGCGAACAATGAGCAGTTCTTC

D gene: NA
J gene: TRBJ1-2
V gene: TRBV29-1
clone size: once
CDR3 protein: CSVGGNGYTF
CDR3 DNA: TGCAGCGTTGGAGGGAATGGCTACACCTTC